This T cell receptor (beta chain) was captured in a study of human T cells and chemical hapten exposure. Time point in this sample: patch test 3, about 24 weeks after DPC sensitization. Described treatment: therapeutic diphenylcyclopropenone sensitization with weekly scalp DPC. Using its own MiXCR run on the RACE reads, TCRdb lists one record per CDR3 protein. The sample comprises 150,000 to 200,000 distinct CDR3 sequences, 24% of which are singletons, and 2% to 2.5% rests with the top ten. This TCR was sampled from a woman in her thirties or forties with alopecia areata. Some clones in this sample may be carry-over from other donors' samples. The sample consisted of whole blood, taken in connection with sensitization to the hapten diphenylcyclopropenone (DPC).

CDR3: CSASGLAGTPLNEQFF. DNA of the CDR3: TGCAGTGCTAGCGGGCTAGCGGGAACCCCCCTAAATGAGCAGTTCTTC. The chain carries TRBV20-1 and TRBJ2-1, with 9 bases matching TRBD2. CDR3 length: 16 amino acids. Germline CDR1 DFQATT, CDR2 SNEGSKA (reference sequence). The trim removed 3 bases at V and 7 bases at J, leaving 13 bases unmatched.